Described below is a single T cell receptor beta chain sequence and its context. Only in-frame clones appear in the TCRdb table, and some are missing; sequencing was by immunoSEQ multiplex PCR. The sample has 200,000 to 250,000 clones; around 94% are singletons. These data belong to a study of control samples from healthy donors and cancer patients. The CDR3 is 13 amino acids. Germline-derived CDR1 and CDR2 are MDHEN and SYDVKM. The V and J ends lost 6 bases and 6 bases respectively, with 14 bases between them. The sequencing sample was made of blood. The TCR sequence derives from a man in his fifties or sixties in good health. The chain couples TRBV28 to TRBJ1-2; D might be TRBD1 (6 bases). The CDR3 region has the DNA TGTGCCAGCAGATTGCAGGGGTTCGATGGCTACACCTTC. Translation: CASRLQGFDGYTF.